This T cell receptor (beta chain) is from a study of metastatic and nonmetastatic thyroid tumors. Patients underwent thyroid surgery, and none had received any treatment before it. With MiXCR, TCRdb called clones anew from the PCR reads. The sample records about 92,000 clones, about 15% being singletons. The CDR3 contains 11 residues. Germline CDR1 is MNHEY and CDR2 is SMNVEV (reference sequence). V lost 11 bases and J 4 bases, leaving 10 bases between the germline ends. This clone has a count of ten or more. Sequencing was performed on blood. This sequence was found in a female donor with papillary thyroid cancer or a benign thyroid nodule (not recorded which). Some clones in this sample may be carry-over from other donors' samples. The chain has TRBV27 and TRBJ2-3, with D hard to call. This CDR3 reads CASRPSDTQYF. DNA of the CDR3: TGTGCCTCACGGCCCTCAGATACGCAGTATTTT.